These T cell receptor beta chains were read from a single sample in a study of early stage breast cancer tumors. The protocol was immunoSEQ multiplex PCR, while the TCRdb copy is restricted to in-frame clones and leaves out a portion. The sample has tens of thousands of clones, 70% to 80% seen once. Sequenced: blood. These receptors originate from a person between 30 and 45 years old with breast cancer. The CDR3 runs from the conserved cysteine through the conserved F or W. The D gene is left open where the match is weak. Some rows have no size entry. The others give once, few or many, or a class for an expanded clone.

>TRBV6-5|-|-|TRBJ2-7
CASSSYGVYEQYF
TGTGCCAGCAGTTCCTATGGTGTCTACGAGCAGTACTTC
>TRBV20-1|-|-|TRBJ2-1
CSARKINEQFF
TGCAGTGCTAGAAAAATAAATGAGCAGTTCTTC
>TRBV5-1|-|-|TRBJ1-1
CASSLAENTEAFF
TGCGCCAGCAGCTTGGCAGAGAACACTGAAGCTTTCTTT
>TRBV7-6|-|-|TRBJ2-1
CASSLDGGTYNEQFF
TGTGCCAGCAGCTTAGACGGGGGAACTTACAATGAGCAGTTCTTC
>TRBV10-2|TRBD1|-|TRBJ1-2
CASSDRDRIYGYTF
TGCGCCAGCAGTGATAGGGACAGGATCTATGGCTACACCTTC
>TRBV4-3|TRBD2|-|TRBJ2-5
CASSPGTSWETQYF
TGCGCCAGCAGCCCTGGGACTAGCTGGGAGACCCAGTACTTC
>TRBV5-1|TRBD1|-|TRBJ2-2
CASSFQQGASGELFF
TGCGCCAGCAGCTTTCAACAGGGGGCGAGCGGGGAGCTGTTTTTT
>TRBV5-8|-|-|TRBJ1-5
CASSPGRDLWSNQPQHF
TGTGCCAGCAGCCCAGGGAGGGACTTGTGGAGCAATCAGCCCCAGCATTTT
>TRBV30|TRBD2|-|TRBJ2-1
CACRLAGAYNEQFF
TGTGCCTGTAGACTAGCGGGGGCCTACAATGAGCAGTTCTTC
>TRBV9|TRBD1|-|TRBJ1-4
CASSATGGLTATNEKLFF
TGTGCCAGCAGCGCTACAGGGGGCCTCACCGCAACTAATGAAAAACTGTTTTTT
>TRBV27|-|-|TRBJ2-7
CASSYSSVSYEQYF
TGTGCCAGCAGTTATTCTAGCGTTTCCTACGAGCAGTACTTC
>TRBV9|-|-|TRBJ1-1
CASSVAVNTEAFF
TGTGCCAGCAGCGTAGCGGTGAACACTGAAGCTTTCTTT
>TRBV9|-|once|TRBJ2-6
CASSALGGTVSGANVLTF
TGTGCCAGCAGCGCCCTGGGGGGGACAGTCTCTGGGGCCAACGTCCTGACTTTC
>TRBV6-4|TRBD2|-|TRBJ2-3
CASSELAASTDTQYF
TGTGCCAGCAGTGAGCTAGCGGCTAGCACAGATACGCAGTATTTT
>TRBV10-1|-|-|TRBJ2-7
CARVPPSYEQYF
TGCGCCAGGGTACCCCCCTCCTACGAGCAGTACTTC
>TRBV19|-|-|TRBJ1-4
CASSSPRGQGGSEKLFF
TGTGCCAGTAGTAGTCCCAGGGGACAAGGAGGAAGTGAAAAACTGTTTTTT
>TRBV11-2|-|once|TRBJ1-3
CASSLRTANTIYF
TGTGCCAGCAGCTTAAGGACTGCAAACACCATATATTTT
>TRBV9|-|once|TRBJ2-7
CASSVGGTYEQYF
TGTGCCAGCAGCGTAGGCGGAACCTACGAGCAGTACTTC
>TRBV14|TRBD2|-|TRBJ2-3
CASSLMETSATQYF
TGTGCCAGCAGCCTCATGGAGACTAGCGCGACGCAGTATTTT
>TRBV11-2|-|-|TRBJ1-1
CASSLGLRAEAFF
TGTGCCAGCAGCTTAGGTCTGCGGGCTGAAGCTTTCTTT
>TRBV4-3|-|-|TRBJ2-6
CASSQGVDGANVLTF
TGCGCCAGCAGCCAGGGGGTGGACGGGGCCAACGTCCTGACTTTC
>TRBV5-6|TRBD2|-|TRBJ2-7
CASSTWGLAGSYEQYF
TGTGCCAGCAGCACCTGGGGACTAGCGGGATCCTACGAGCAGTACTTC
>TRBV19|-|-|TRBJ2-5
CASSIRGKETQYF
TGTGCCAGTAGTATTAGGGGAAAAGAGACCCAGTACTTC
>TRBV20-1|-|few|TRBJ1-2
CSARGSYGYTF
TGCAGTGCTAGAGGGAGTTATGGCTACACCTTC
>TRBV11-2|-|-|TRBJ2-7
CASRLDSSYEQYF
TGTGCCAGCAGGCTGGACTCTTCCTACGAGCAGTACTTC
>TRBV9|-|-|TRBJ1-1
CASSRGRQVMNTEAFF
TGTGCCAGCAGCCGTGGCAGGCAAGTTATGAACACTGAAGCTTTCTTT
>TRBV7-2|TRBD1|-|TRBJ1-5
CASSSLQGNQPQHF
TGTGCCAGCAGCTCGCTACAGGGGAATCAGCCCCAGCATTTT
>TRBV13|TRBD1|-|TRBJ2-1
CASSFGQAVSYNEQFF
TGTGCCAGCAGCTTTGGACAGGCTGTATCCTACAATGAGCAGTTCTTC
>TRBV11-2|TRBD1|once|TRBJ1-3
CASSFGTGIVPSSGNTIYF
TGTGCCAGCAGCTTTGGGACAGGGATCGTCCCGAGCTCTGGAAACACCATATATTTT
>TRBV27|-|-|TRBJ1-1
CASTLKTGSTEAFF
TGTGCCAGCACCCTAAAAACGGGAAGCACTGAAGCTTTCTTT
>TRBV30|TRBD1|-|TRBJ2-5
CAWNKHGTGGGETQYF
TGTGCCTGGAATAAACACGGGACAGGGGGTGGGGAGACCCAGTACTTC
>TRBV14|TRBD1|-|TRBJ2-5
CASSHDRGTSQETQYF
TGTGCCAGCAGCCATGACAGGGGAACATCTCAAGAGACCCAGTACTTC
>TRBV7-9|-|-|TRBJ2-5
CASSTGGRETQYF
TGTGCCAGCAGCACTGGAGGGAGGGAGACCCAGTACTTC
>TRBV5-1|TRBD1|once|TRBJ2-7
CASSLTPGQGAGEQYF
TGCGCCAGCAGCTTGACACCGGGACAGGGGGCAGGGGAGCAGTACTTC
>TRBV7-9|TRBD1|-|TRBJ1-2
CASRTGLEVKANYGYTF
TGTGCCAGCAGGACAGGGTTGGAAGTTAAAGCTAACTATGGCTACACCTTC
>TRBV11-3|-|-|TRBJ1-6
CASSQGHHNSPLHF
TGTGCCAGCAGCCAGGGGCACCATAATTCACCCCTCCACTTT
>TRBV4-3|-|few|TRBJ2-6
CASSQEGYSGANVLTF
TGCGCCAGCAGCCAAGAAGGGTACTCTGGGGCCAACGTCCTGACTTTC
>TRBV23-1|-|-|TRBJ2-7
CASSPEQGPCEQYF
TGCGCCAGCAGTCCAGAACAGGGACCGTGCGAGCAGTACTTC
>TRBV29-1|-|-|TRBJ1-1
CSAARGQPTNTEAFF
TGCAGCGCCGCTAGAGGCCAGCCTACGAACACTGAAGCTTTCTTT
>TRBV7-9|-|few|TRBJ2-7
CASSPYFYEQYF
TGTGCCAGCAGCCCCTACTTCTACGAGCAGTACTTC
>TRBV5-6|TRBD2|-|TRBJ2-5
CASSSLGLAEQETQYF
TGTGCCAGCAGCTCTTTGGGACTAGCGGAGCAAGAGACCCAGTACTTC
>TRBV5-4|TRBD1|-|TRBJ1-2
CASSSPDTGDGYTF
TGTGCCAGCAGCTCTCCTGACACAGGGGATGGCTACACCTTC
>TRBV10-1|-|-|TRBJ2-1
CASSRNRDPGGEFF
TGCGCCAGCAGTCGAAACCGGGACCCTGGAGGGGAGTTCTTC
>TRBV5-4|-|-|TRBJ2-1
CASSLKGKRTSYNEQFF
TGTGCCAGCAGCTTGAAAGGCAAGCGGACCTCCTACAATGAGCAGTTCTTC
>TRBV6-5|TRBD1|-|TRBJ1-2
CASSYADRGYGYTF
TGTGCCAGCAGTTACGCGGACAGGGGGTATGGCTACACCTTC